Below, 30 T cell receptor beta chains from the same sample are listed, as sequenced in a study of cytomegalovirus exposure and HLA in healthy donors. A multiplex PCR was run with 60 Vbeta primers and 13 Jbeta primers. Data came from immunoSEQ multiplex PCR; TCRdb stores just in-frame clones and leaves some out. The table has some 190,000 clones, approximately 86% seen once. Specimen: PBMCs. Source of these receptors: a woman under 40 in good health and CMV-seronegative.

V gene TRBV29-1 combines with J gene TRBJ2-1; TRBD2 might be the D (5 bases). V shed 1 base and J shed 9 bases, with 13 bases lying between them. The CDR3 is 13 residues long. Germline CDR1 is SQVTM and CDR2 is ANQGSEA. CDR3 bases: TGCAGCGTTGAAGTAGGTAGCGTAATTGAGCAGTTCTTC. Encoded protein: CSVEVGSVIEQFF.

The rearrangement joins TRBV10-3 to TRBJ1-4, with D hard to call. This CDR3 contains 14 residues. V shed 4 bases and J shed 0 bases, with 6 bases lying between them. The germline gives CDR1 ENHRY, CDR2 SYGVKD. In nucleotides, the CDR3 is TGTGCCATCAGTGCTGTGTCAACTAATGAAAAACTGTTTTTT. Protein product: CAISAVSTNEKLFF.

The V call is TRBV19, the J call TRBJ2-7, with 10 bases lining up with TRBD1. Germline V gene data show CDR1 as LNHDA and CDR2 as SQIVND (reference sequence). The CDR3 is 17 residues long. With 2 bases clipped from V and 6 bases from J, the junction kept 13 bases outside the gene matches. Written as DNA, the CDR3 is TGTGCCAGTAGTATAAACTCCGGGACAGGGGACCCTAGCGAGCAGTACTTC. This sequence encodes CASSINSGTGDPSEQYF.

V is TRBV7-9 and J is TRBJ2-4, with 9 bases aligning to TRBD1. The V gene's germline CDR1 is SEHNR and CDR2 FQNEAQ (reference sequence). The CDR3 has 17 amino acids. After removal of 5 bases from V and 1 base from J, the junction contained 9 bases not matched to a gene. Here the CDR3 DNA reads TGTGCCAGCAGCGCGGACAGGGGAAGTATGGCCAAAAACATTCAGTACTTC. It yields the protein CASSADRGSMAKNIQYF.

This clone was recorded once. The rearrangement links TRBV5-1 to TRBJ1-1; D remains ambiguous. Trimming stripped 4 bases from V and 1 base from J, with 14 bases between. CDR3 length: 15 amino acids. The germline gives CDR1 SGHRS, CDR2 YFSETQ. CDR3 sequence (DNA): TGCGCCAGCAGCACCTATGGGCTGGGGAACACTGAAGCTTTCTTT. Its protein is CASSTYGLGNTEAFF. Together with reference TRBV5-1 and TRBJ1-1, the CDR3 gives the full variable domain: KAGVTQTPRYLIKTRGQQVTLSCSPISGHRSVSWYQQTPGQGLQFLFEYFSETQRNKGNFPGRFSGRQFSNSRSEMNVSTLELGDSALYLCASSTYGLGNTEAFFGQGTRLTVV.

V gene TRBV5-4 combines with J gene TRBJ2-1; 7 bases are a match to TRBD1. Germline CDR1 SGHNT, CDR2 YYREEE (reference sequence). V lost 5 bases and J lost 11; bases outside the gene matches: 10. The CDR3 extends over 13 amino acids. The CDR3 coding sequence is TGTGCCAGCAGTTTCCGGGACAGACCCCAGCAGTTCTTC. It specifies CASSFRDRPQQFF. Full variable domain (remainder filled in from reference TRBV5-4 and TRBJ2-1): ETGVTQSPTHLIKTRGQQVTLRCSSQSGHNTVSWYQQALGQGPQFIFQYYREEENGRGNFPPRFSGLQFPNYSSELNVNALELDDSALYLCASSFRDRPQQFFGPGTRLTVL.

The rearrangement uses TRBV6-1 and TRBJ1-1, with TRBD1 matching over 7 bases. The CDR3 is 14 amino acids. Germline V gives CDR1 MNHNS, CDR2 SASEGT. Unmatched junction bases numbered 11, after V lost 6 bases and J lost 7 bases. CDR3 in amino acids: CASRAGGTAYEAFF. DNA for the CDR3: TGTGCCAGCAGAGCCGGTGGGACAGCCTATGAAGCTTTCTTT.

The V call is TRBV11-2, the J call TRBJ2-1, with 10 bases fitting TRBD2. V dropped 4 bases and J dropped 4; count of bases not matched to a gene: 4. The CDR3 has 15 amino acids. CDR1 is SGHAT and CDR2 is FQNNGV in the germline V gene. CDR3 region: CASSSIAGGYNEQFF. The CDR3 region has the DNA TGTGCCAGCAGCTCTATAGCGGGGGGTTACAATGAGCAGTTCTTC.

The chain employs TRBV10-1 and TRBJ2-1; D possibly corresponds to TRBD2 (5 bases). With 3 bases removed from V and 4 bases from J, the gap between germline ends came to 16 bases. This CDR3 contains 16 residues. Germline V CDR1 and CDR2: WNHNN, SYGVQD (reference sequence). The DNA for the CDR3 is TGCGCCAGCAGTGATCAATCAGCGGCAAGTTACAATGAGCAGTTCTTC. Amino acid sequence: CASSDQSAASYNEQFF.

V is TRBV15 and J is TRBJ1-2; D perhaps matches TRBD1 (5 bases). This CDR3 is built from 15 residues. Germline CDR1 and CDR2: LNHNV and YYDKDF (reference sequence). Trimming cost V 1 base and J 1 base, with 10 bases left between them. The CDR3 loop reads CATSRAGGNNYGYTF. The CDR3 bases are TGTGCCACCAGCAGAGCCGGGGGGAATAACTATGGCTACACCTTC.

This chain joins TRBV15 and TRBJ2-5; D possibly corresponds to TRBD2 (6 bases). The V gene lost 2 bases and the J gene lost 2 bases, with 12 bases spanning the gap. Germline assignment: CDR1 LNHNV and CDR2 YYDKDF (reference sequence). CDR3 length: 15 amino acids. CDR3 sequence reads: CATSRPEGIQETQYF. CDR3 nucleotides: TGTGCCACCAGCAGACCGGAGGGGATACAAGAGACCCAGTACTTC.

The chain joins TRBV6-5 to TRBJ2-7; 7 nucleotides align to TRBD1. This CDR3 spans 13 amino acids. With V trimmed by 5 bases and J by 4 bases, 5 bases remained unmatched. The germline CDR1 and CDR2 sequences are MNHEY and SVGAGI. Here the CDR3 reads CASSQTGWYEQYF. The CDR3 nucleotides are TGTGCCAGCAGTCAGACAGGGTGGTACGAGCAGTACTTC.

The sample holds one count of this clone. The chain is built from TRBV28 and TRBJ1-2; 8 nucleotides line up with TRBD1. The CDR3 extends over 16 amino acids. The V gene's germline CDR1 is MDHEN and CDR2 SYDVKM. V dropped 6 bases and J dropped 8; count of bases not matched to a gene: 17. This CDR3 reads CASRSEFRGPGGGYTF. The CDR3 nucleotides are TGTGCCAGCAGGTCTGAGTTCAGGGGGCCAGGGGGGGGCTACACCTTC.

In its sample, this clone was seen a few times. The chain carries TRBV19 and TRBJ2-7; maybe TRBD1 (6 bases). Germline V CDR1 and CDR2: LNHDA, SQIVND (reference sequence). Trimming took off 4 bases at V and 3 bases at J, with 13 bases between the two ends. The CDR3 has 14 residues. CDR3 sequence (DNA): TGTGCCAGTAGTAAGGGGGACCGATACTACGAGCAGTACTTC. This sequence encodes CASSKGDRYYEQYF.

The rearrangement links TRBV2 to TRBJ2-7; 9 nucleotides match TRBD1. This CDR3 contains 14 residues. V lost 4 bases, J lost 5 bases, and 6 bases stayed unmatched. Germline assignment: CDR1 SNHLY and CDR2 FYNNEI. The CDR3 is CASSGDREPNEQYF. The CDR3, as DNA: TGTGCCAGCAGTGGGGACAGGGAGCCGAACGAGCAGTACTTC.

This clone has only a few counts. This chain joins TRBV5-1 and TRBJ2-5; 8 bases fit TRBD2. This CDR3 spans 15 amino acids. Germline trimming cut 3 bases from V and 1 base from J; bases unmatched to any gene: 5. Germline CDR1 SGHRS, CDR2 YFSETQ. Here the CDR3 DNA reads TGCGCCAGCAGCTCGATTAGCGGGGCCCAAGAGACCCAGTACTTC. Its translation is CASSSISGAQETQYF.

This clone was counted a single time. This chain joins TRBV29-1 and TRBJ2-5; a possible D gene is TRBD2 (5 bases). This CDR3 spans 13 amino acids. Trimming cost V 4 bases and J 5 bases, with 14 bases left between them. In germline, CDR1 is SQVTM, CDR2 ANQGSEA. The CDR3 sequence: CSVVRVRRETQYF. The DNA of the CDR3 is TGCAGCGTTGTGCGGGTCCGGAGGGAGACCCAGTACTTC.

This chain links TRBV6-1 with TRBJ2-7; D may be TRBD2 (6 bases). Trimming pared 9 bases from V and 0 bases from J, leaving 12 bases between. CDR3 length equals 13 residues. CDR1 is MNHNS, CDR2 SASEGT, per germline. The CDR3: CASKRVTSYEQYF. CDR3 in DNA: TGTGCCAGTAAGCGGGTTACCTCCTACGAGCAGTACTTC.

This clone has a handful of counts. V usage is TRBV5-1 and J usage is TRBJ2-1; D is perhaps TRBD1 (5 bases). V gave up 7 bases and J gave up 0 bases, with 14 bases separating them. Germline V gene lookup returns CDR1 SGHRS and CDR2 YFSETQ. CDR3 size: 15 residues. CDR3: CASLEGVSSYNEQFF. The CDR3 DNA reads TGCGCCAGCCTCGAAGGGGTTAGCTCCTACAATGAGCAGTTCTTC.

V usage is TRBV4-1 and J usage is TRBJ2-7; tentatively, D is TRBD1 (7 bases). This CDR3 is 15 amino acids long. Per the germline V gene, CDR1 is MGHRA and CDR2 is YSYEKL. V lost 3 bases, J lost 3 bases, and 15 bases lay in between. The CDR3 DNA reads as TGCGCCAGCAGCCAGGATGACAGGGAGGACTACGAGCAGTACTTC. As protein: CASSQDDREDYEQYF.

V usage is TRBV7-3 and J usage is TRBJ2-1, with 14 bases fitting TRBD2. V was clipped by 4 bases and J by 9 bases; unmatched bases: 2. The CDR3 loop spans 14 amino acids. Germline V gives CDR1 SGHTA, CDR2 FQGTGA. CDR3 sequence reads: CASSSGLAGGEQFF. The CDR3 bases are TGTGCCAGCAGCTCTGGACTAGCGGGGGGTGAGCAGTTCTTC.

This chain uses TRBV7-3 with TRBJ2-6, with 8 bases that match TRBD1. Germline values: CDR1 SGHTA, CDR2 FQGTGA. CDR3 length: 14 amino acids. V lost 5 bases and J lost 7; bases outside the gene matches: 4. Here the CDR3 reads CASSPGGAANVLTF. In DNA form, the CDR3 reads TGTGCCAGCAGCCCAGGGGGCGCCGCCAACGTCCTGACTTTC.

This clone came up once. This chain links TRBV2 with TRBJ2-5; D uncertain. Trimming cost V 3 bases and J 4 bases, with 3 bases left between them. Per germline, CDR1 SNHLY and CDR2 FYNNEI. The CDR3 totals 11 residues. CDR3 loop: CASSDGETQYF. The CDR3, as DNA: TGTGCCAGCAGTGACGGAGAGACCCAGTACTTC.

This clone was seen just once. This chain connects TRBV2 to TRBJ1-5, with 7 bases aligning to TRBD1. This CDR3 is 17 amino acids long. Germline-derived CDR1 and CDR2 are SNHLY and FYNNEI. Losses at the gene ends were 10 bases for V and 0 bases for J; bases not matched to a gene: 15. CDR3 in amino acids: CATRARTGQDSNQPQHF. CDR3 coding DNA: TGTGCCACTAGGGCCCGGACAGGCCAAGATAGCAATCAGCCCCAGCATTTT.

CDR3 protein: CASSTWTAPTNEKLFF. CDR3 in DNA: TGTGCCAGCAGTACCTGGACAGCTCCAACTAATGAAAAACTGTTTTTT. The chain couples TRBV28 to TRBJ1-4, with D possibly being TRBD1 (6 bases). Germline V gene data show CDR1 as MDHEN and CDR2 as SYDVKM. V gave up 5 bases and J gave up 0 bases, with 13 bases separating them. This CDR3 spans 16 amino acids.

The chain has TRBV29-1 and TRBJ1-5; 10 nucleotides line up with TRBD1. V trimming: 4 bases; J trimming: 5 bases; junction bases outside the gene matches: 5. Looked up from germline, CDR1 is SQVTM and CDR2 is ANQGSEA. The CDR3 has 14 residues. The CDR3 sequence is CSVGDRGRDQPQHF. Here the CDR3 DNA reads TGCAGCGTTGGGGACAGGGGCAGGGATCAGCCCCAGCATTTT.

The V call is TRBV19, the J call TRBJ1-5, with 7 bases identical to TRBD1. The CDR3 has 15 amino acids. Unmatched junction bases numbered 1, after V lost 2 bases and J lost 0 bases. Germline V gene sequence: CDR1 LNHDA, CDR2 SQIVND (reference sequence). The CDR3 protein is CASSITGDSNQPQHF. For the CDR3, the DNA is TGTGCCAGTAGTATAACAGGGGATAGCAATCAGCCCCAGCATTTT.

The chain joins TRBV4-2 to TRBJ1-5; perhaps TRBD1 as D (5 bases). This CDR3 comprises 16 residues. Per the germline V gene, CDR1 is LGHNA and CDR2 is YNFKEQ. The V end lost 4 bases, the J end lost 3 bases, and 16 bases lay between the germline ends. The DNA of the CDR3 is TGTGCCAGCAGCCGCCTGGGGCCTAGTAACAATCAGCCCCAGCATTTT. Translating it yields CASSRLGPSNNQPQHF.

This clone was found once. J is TRBJ1-3 and V is TRBV4-1, with D unresolved. CDR1 is MGHRA and CDR2 is YSYEKL in the germline V gene. The CDR3 covers 15 residues. V was clipped by 2 bases and J by 4 bases, with 12 bases between them. CDR3 sequence reads: CASSQYDDMGNTIYF. The CDR3 nucleotides are TGCGCCAGCAGCCAATACGACGACATGGGAAACACCATATATTTT.

The chain links TRBV9 to TRBJ2-1; TRBD1 matches 7 bases. In germline, CDR1 is SGDLS, CDR2 YYNGEE. Trimming took 1 base from V and 15 from J; bases not matched to a gene: 10. This CDR3 spans 13 amino acids. The CDR3 sequence: CASSVSRGTVPFF. Written as DNA, the CDR3 is TGTGCCAGCAGCGTATCCCGAGGGACAGTGCCGTTCTTC.